The 10 T cell receptor beta chains listed next were all sequenced from one sample in a study of OX40 agonist ivuxolimab in advanced cancers. Profiling relied on immunoSEQ multiplex PCR, and the TCRdb table lists in-frame clones only, not all of them. The data contain about 50,000 clones, over 85% of them singletons. Sequenced material: CD4+ or CD8+ T cells sorted from blood, taken in a trial of the OX40 agonist ivuxolimab. Receptor source: an adult with an advanced solid tumor such as melanoma, head and neck, liver or kidney cancer.

V is TRBV7-9 and J is TRBJ2-3; no definite D call. Germline-derived CDR1 and CDR2 are SEHNR and FQNEAQ (reference sequence). CDR3 length: 17 residues. The ends were cut back, 0 bases at V and 3 bases at J, with 16 bases in the middle. CDR3 sequence reads: CASSLALGKRLTDTQYF. CDR3 DNA: TGTGCCAGCAGCTTAGCGTTAGGGAAAAGGCTGACAGATACGCAGTATTTT.

The chain recombines TRBV7-9 with TRBJ2-7; weak D call: TRBD2 (5 bases). The CDR3 covers 14 residues. In germline, CDR1 is SEHNR, CDR2 FQNEAQ (reference sequence). V lost 5 bases and J 1 base, leaving 12 bases between the germline ends. The CDR3 region is CASSRADWSYEQYV. The CDR3 coding sequence is TGTGCCAGCAGCAGAGCGGACTGGTCCTACGAGCAGTACGTC.

In DNA, the CDR3 is TGTGCCAGCAGCGTTGGACAGAGTCGGGGTGAAAAACTGTTTTTT. Amino acid sequence: CASSVGQSRGEKLFF. This chain connects TRBV9 to TRBJ1-4; possible D gene TRBD1, 6 bases. Trimming removed 2 bases at V and 7 bases at J, with 15 bases between. Germline CDR1 is SGDLS and CDR2 is YYNGEE. The CDR3 extends over 15 amino acids.

The chain joins TRBV9 to TRBJ2-5; 12 bases agree with TRBD2. V trimming: 2 bases; J trimming: 3 bases; junction bases outside the gene matches: 5. Germline V gene sequence: CDR1 SGDLS, CDR2 YYNGEE. This CDR3 is 16 amino acids long. The CDR3 protein is CASSVPLAGGEETQYF. CDR3 coding DNA: TGTGCCAGCAGCGTTCCCCTAGCGGGAGGGGAAGAGACCCAGTACTTC.

This chain uses TRBV4-2 with TRBJ1-6; D not resolved. V was pared by 2 bases and J by 0 bases, with 14 bases between. From germline, CDR1 is LGHNA and CDR2 YNFKEQ. There are 18 residues in the CDR3. In DNA, the CDR3 is TGTGCCAGCAGCCAACCTCAGGACGGTAGCTCCTATAATTCACCCCTCCACTTT. Protein: CASSQPQDGSSYNSPLHF.

This clone was seen a single time. The CDR3 DNA reads as TGTGCCAGCAGCTTAGTACTGGGGTGGGCCAACGTCCTGACTTTC. Protein: CASSLVLGWANVLTF. The rearrangement joins TRBV7-9 to TRBJ2-6, with unresolved D. Trimming removed 1 base at V and 5 bases at J, with 9 bases between. The germline V gene has CDR1 SEHNR and CDR2 FQNEAQ (reference sequence). CDR3 length equals 15 residues.

The V and J genes are TRBV25-1 and TRBJ2-1; D remains unclear. CDR1 MGHDK and CDR2 SYGVNS come from the germline V gene. V was shortened by 4 bases and J by 2 bases, with 12 bases between the two germline ends. The CDR3 totals 15 residues. The chain's CDR3 is CASSGRYGPYNEQFF. The DNA for the CDR3 is TGTGCCAGCAGTGGCCGTTATGGTCCCTACAATGAGCAGTTCTTC.

The rearrangement uses TRBV28 and TRBJ1-1, with D uncertain. V was cut by 3 bases and J by 5 bases, with 7 bases left in between. Germline V gives CDR1 MDHEN, CDR2 SYDVKM. This CDR3 is 12 amino acids long. CDR3 region: CASSFEGTEAFF. In nucleotides, the CDR3 is TGTGCCAGCAGTTTTGAAGGAACTGAAGCTTTCTTT.

The genes are TRBV5-4 and TRBJ2-1, with 9 bases fitting TRBD2. The CDR3 is 15 residues long. The germline V gene encodes CDR1 SGHNT and CDR2 YYREEE (reference sequence). The V and J ends lost 2 bases and 7 bases, in that order; junction bases with no gene match: 7. The CDR3 DNA is TGTGCCAGCAGCTTAGACGCGGGAGGGCGGAATGAGCAGTTCTTC. Translated: CASSLDAGGRNEQFF.

This clone was detected only once. This chain links TRBV7-9 with TRBJ1-2, with 7 bases lining up with TRBD1. The CDR3 totals 15 residues. CDR1 is SEHNR, CDR2 FQNEAQ, per germline (reference sequence). Trimming took 3 bases from V and 0 from J; bases not matched to a gene: 4. CDR3 sequence reads: CASSFGDSTNYGYTF. In DNA, the CDR3 is TGTGCCAGCAGCTTTGGGGACAGCACTAACTATGGCTACACCTTC. Full variable domain (outside the CDR3, taken from reference TRBV7-9 and TRBJ1-2): DTGVSQNPRHKITKRGQNVTFRCDPISEHNRLYWYRQTLGQGPEFLTYFQNEAQLEKSRLLSDRFSAERPKGSFSTLEIQRTEQGDSAMYLCASSFGDSTNYGYTFGSGTRLTVV.